The following is a T cell receptor beta chain sequence with its context. The data stem from a study of blood T cell repertoires in COVID-19. The overall study: Samples of COVID-19 (acute and convalescent) were obtained from the United States, Italy and Spain.

The CDR3 is made up of 13 amino acids. Germline-derived CDR1 and CDR2 are SGHKS and YYEKEE (reference sequence). V was pared by 4 bases and J by 5 bases, with 10 bases between. Authors' data handling: Cell counts per sample came from amplifying reference gene primers. TCRdb keeps only in-frame clones here, not all; method: immunoSEQ multiplex PCR. Clone size and V and J calls were adopted from that table, with D and trimming inferred from the DNA. This table has 100,000 to 150,000 clones, approximately 80% appearing once. What was sequenced was peripheral blood. The V call is TRBV5-5, the J call TRBJ2-1, with D perhaps TRBD2 (6 bases). This sequence originates from a woman between 45 and 60 years old with acute or convalescent COVID-19. Here the CDR3 reads CASSPGVDNEQFF. In nucleotides, the CDR3 is TGTGCCAGCAGCCCGGGGGTTGACAATGAGCAGTTCTTC.